One and the same sample provided the 26 T cell receptor beta chains below, sequenced in a study of STAT5B mutations in CD4+ large granular lymphocyte leukemia. Data came from immunoSEQ multiplex PCR; TCRdb stores just in-frame clones and leaves some out. The sample gives around 35,000 clones, around four fifths of which show up once; around 0.27% is in the top ten. Sequenced material: CD4+ T cells from blood buffy coats. The receptors originated from a human donor in good health.

The genes are TRBV7-9 and TRBJ2-2; maybe TRBD2 (5 bases). This CDR3 is 13 amino acids long. CDR1 and CDR2 from the germline V gene are SEHNR and FQNEAQ (reference sequence). For the CDR3, the DNA is TGTGCGAGTAGCGACTCGAACACCGGGGAGCTGTTTTTT. Translation: CASSDSNTGELFF.

The genes are TRBV7-9 and TRBJ1-3; D gene ambiguous. V gave up 0 bases and J gave up 1 base, with 7 bases separating them. The CDR3 contains 15 residues. Germline CDR1 SEHNR, CDR2 FQNEAQ (reference sequence). CDR3 residues: CASSLAVGSGNTIYF. CDR3 in DNA: TGTGCCAGCAGCTTAGCGGTAGGGTCTGGAAACACCATATATTTT.

This clone showed up just a few times. The chain recombines TRBV6-1 with TRBJ1-1; D remains ambiguous. V was clipped by 2 bases and J by 8 bases, with 12 bases between them. This CDR3 has 13 residues. Germline values: CDR1 MNHNS, CDR2 SASEGT. CDR3 loop: CASSELRSREAFF. CDR3 coding DNA: TGTGCCAGCAGTGAACTCAGGTCGCGGGAAGCTTTCTTT.

V gene TRBV9 combines with J gene TRBJ2-1; 9 bases align to TRBD1. Per the germline V gene, CDR1 is SGDLS and CDR2 is YYNGEE. With 3 bases clipped from V and 3 bases from J, the junction kept 4 bases outside the gene matches. This CDR3 has 15 residues. CDR3 coding DNA: TGTGCCAGCAGCGCCGGGACAGGGATCTACAATGAGCAGTTCTTC. Protein: CASSAGTGIYNEQFF. Full variable domain (rest looked up from reference TRBV9 and TRBJ2-1): DSGVTQTPKHLITATGQRVTLRCSPRSGDLSVYWYQQSLDQGLQFLIQYYNGEERAKGNILERFSAQQFPDLHSELNLSSLELGDSALYFCASSAGTGIYNEQFFGPGTRLTVL.

V usage is TRBV11-3 and J usage is TRBJ2-1; the D call may be TRBD1 or TRBD2 (5 bases each). The CDR3 is 16 amino acids. Germline V gives CDR1 SGHNT, CDR2 YENEEA. Trimming pared 0 bases from V and 0 bases from J, leaving 9 bases between. The CDR3 region is CASSLDYGGSYNEQFF. The CDR3 nucleotides are TGTGCCAGCAGCTTAGATTATGGGGGCTCCTACAATGAGCAGTTCTTC.

The V and J genes are TRBV6-6 and TRBJ2-7; maybe TRBD1 (6 bases). This CDR3 is 14 amino acids long. V lost 2 bases and J 2 bases, leaving 10 bases between the germline ends. Germline CDR1 is MNHNY and CDR2 is SVGAGI (reference sequence). The CDR3, as DNA: TGTGCCAGCAGTTACCGGGACACAGCCTACGAGCAGTACTTC. It translates to CASSYRDTAYEQYF.

In its sample, this clone was seen a few times. The chain joins TRBV9 to TRBJ2-3, with TRBD2 matching 13 bases. This CDR3 comprises 17 residues. V was pared by 2 bases and J by 6 bases, with 9 bases of the junction left unmatched. CDR1 SGDLS and CDR2 YYNGEE come from the germline V gene. CDR3: CASSVETGLAGADTQYF. The CDR3 region has the DNA TGTGCCAGCAGCGTGGAAACTGGACTAGCGGGAGCGGATACGCAGTATTTT.

This rearrangement joins TRBV11-2 to TRBJ2-7, with TRBD1 identical over 7 bases. Trimming at V came to 4 bases and at J to 7 bases, leaving 10 bases not matched to a gene. This CDR3 spans 14 amino acids. The germline CDR1 and CDR2 sequences are SGHAT and FQNNGV. The CDR3 nucleotides read TGTGCCAGCAGCTACATTTCCGGGACAGTGGAGCAGTACTTC. Residues: CASSYISGTVEQYF.

The chain couples TRBV6-1 to TRBJ1-4, with D tentatively TRBD1 (6 bases). CDR3 length: 14 amino acids. Trimming cost V 6 bases and J 5 bases, with 13 bases left between them. Germline lookup yields CDR1 MNHNS and CDR2 SASEGT. CDR3 DNA: TGTGCCAGCAGGAAGGACAGACTAAATGAAAAACTGTTTTTT. Residues: CASRKDRLNEKLFF.

CDR3 nucleotide sequence: TGTGCCAGTAGTAGCTCGGGTCCTTGGGGCACCGGGGAGCTGTTTTTT. This sequence encodes CASSSSGPWGTGELFF. The chain employs TRBV19 and TRBJ2-2; D unclear. Germline CDR1 reads LNHDA; CDR2 reads SQIVND (reference sequence). This CDR3 has 16 amino acids. The V end lost 4 bases, the J end lost 4 bases, and 16 bases lay between the germline ends.

This rearrangement joins TRBV7-2 to TRBJ2-3, with D perhaps matching TRBD2 (6 bases). Germline CDR1 SGHTA, CDR2 FQGNSA. V dropped 5 bases and J dropped 9 bases, with 15 bases sitting between them. This CDR3 comprises 13 residues. CDR3 sequence reads: CASSILRLDTQYF. DNA for the CDR3: TGTGCCAGCAGCATCCTCCGACTAGACACGCAGTATTTT.

This clone has just a few counts. The V call is TRBV18, the J call TRBJ1-6; 9 bases match TRBD1. The J segment lost 10 bases and the V segment lost 1 base, leaving 5 bases of the junction unmatched. Germline V gives CDR1 KGHSH, CDR2 LQKENI. The CDR3 contains 15 residues. The DNA of the CDR3 is TGTGCCAGCTCACCACGGGACAGGGAGGGCTCACCCCTCCACTTT. It codes for CASSPRDREGSPLHF. The variable domain in full, with the rest retrieved from reference TRBV18 and TRBJ1-6, is NAGVMQNPRHLVRRRGQEARLRCSPMKGHSHVYWYRQLPEEGLKFMVYLQKENIIDESGMPKERFSAEFPKEGPSILRIQQVVRGDSAAYFCASSPRDREGSPLHFGNGTRLTVT.

V is TRBV5-4 and J is TRBJ2-5; no clear D gene. The CDR3 runs 13 residues. From germline, CDR1 is SGHNT and CDR2 YYREEE (reference sequence). The germline V and J ends were trimmed by 2 bases and 5 bases, with 10 bases remaining between them. Written as DNA, the CDR3 is TGTGCCAGCAGCTTCATTCCCCTGGAGACCCAGTACTTC. Amino acids: CASSFIPLETQYF.

This clone was seen just once. The chain employs TRBV7-9 and TRBJ1-2; D gene ambiguous. Germline-derived CDR1 and CDR2 are SEHNR and FQNEAQ (reference sequence). The CDR3 has 14 residues. V lost 0 bases and J 5 bases, leaving 10 bases between the germline ends. This CDR3 is CASSLAMAIYGYTF. Written as DNA, the CDR3 is TGTGCCAGCAGCTTAGCGATGGCGATATATGGCTACACCTTC.

The CDR3 nucleotides read TGTGCCAGCAGGGGTGTTCAGGGGCGGGGCACTGAAGCTTTCTTT. Protein: CASRGVQGRGTEAFF. The gene calls are TRBV2 and TRBJ1-1, with a possible D match to TRBD1 (6 bases). Germline values: CDR1 SNHLY, CDR2 FYNNEI. Deletions cut 6 bases from V and 4 bases from J, with 18 bases between. The CDR3 extends over 15 amino acids.

This chain connects TRBV9 to TRBJ1-1, with TRBD1 as a possible D gene (6 bases). In germline, CDR1 is SGDLS, CDR2 YYNGEE. The CDR3 extends over 15 amino acids. V lost 3 bases to trimming and J lost 5 bases, with 17 bases between them. The CDR3 region is CASSAAGQSSTEAFF. CDR3 nucleotide sequence: TGTGCCAGCAGCGCCGCAGGACAGTCCTCGACTGAAGCTTTCTTT.

V and J are TRBV7-9 and TRBJ1-1, with D unclear. The CDR3 length is 12 residues. Per germline, CDR1 SEHNR and CDR2 FQNEAQ (reference sequence). Between the trimmed V and J ends, which lost 2 bases and 4 bases, there was a span of 5 bases. The chain's CDR3 is CASSLFGTEAFF. The CDR3 coding sequence is TGTGCCAGCAGCTTATTTGGCACTGAAGCTTTCTTT. The complete variable domain, with remaining parts taken from reference TRBV7-9 and TRBJ1-1, reads DTGVSQNPRHKITKRGQNVTFRCDPISEHNRLYWYRQTLGQGPEFLTYFQNEAQLEKSRLLSDRFSAERPKGSFSTLEIQRTEQGDSAMYLCASSLFGTEAFFGQGTRLTVV.

The gene calls are TRBV2 and TRBJ2-7; no reliable D call. There are 12 residues in the CDR3. Trimming took 1 base from V and 3 from J, leaving 4 bases between them. The germline V gene encodes CDR1 SNHLY and CDR2 FYNNEI. The chain's CDR3 is CASSEDLYEQYF. Written as DNA, the CDR3 is TGTGCCAGCAGTGAAGACCTCTACGAGCAGTACTTC.

The gene calls are TRBV7-2 and TRBJ2-2; 15 bases are a match to TRBD2. Germline V gene data show CDR1 as SGHTA and CDR2 as FQGNSA. The V gene end was trimmed by 5 bases and the J gene end by 7 bases; junction bases not matched to a gene: 2. The CDR3 loop spans 15 amino acids. DNA of the CDR3: TGTGCCAGCAGCAAGGGACTAGCGGGAGGCGGGGAGCTGTTTTTT. It specifies CASSKGLAGGGELFF.

The J gene is TRBJ1-1, the V gene TRBV5-1; 7 bases map to TRBD1. The V gene end was trimmed by 4 bases and the J gene end by 2 bases; junction bases not matched to a gene: 17. Germline V CDR1 and CDR2: SGHRS, YFSETQ. The CDR3 length is 18 residues. CDR3 sequence (DNA): TGCGCCAGCAGCAAATTCCAGATCCAGACAGGGCCCAACACTGAAGCTTTCTTT. This encodes CASSKFQIQTGPNTEAFF.

CDR3 sequence: CAWSVMTSGRGNEQFF. As DNA, the CDR3 is TGTGCCTGGAGTGTAATGACTAGCGGGAGAGGCAATGAGCAGTTCTTC. The chain joins TRBV30 to TRBJ2-1; 12 nucleotides match TRBD2. Germline lookup yields CDR1 GTSNPN and CDR2 SVGIG (reference sequence). The CDR3 has 16 residues. V shed 0 bases and J 6 bases; nucleotides not matched to a gene: 6.

A single count supports this clone. The chain carries TRBV2 and TRBJ2-7, with D possibly being TRBD1 (6 bases). Trimming left V 6 bases short and J 5 bases short, with 17 bases between. The CDR3 runs 14 residues. Germline V gives CDR1 SNHLY, CDR2 FYNNEI. The CDR3 nucleotides are TGTGCCAGCAGCGCAGACAGGACGAACCACGAGCAGTACTTC. This encodes CASSADRTNHEQYF.

V gene TRBV11-3 combines with J gene TRBJ2-3; the match to TRBD2 covers 9 bases. Per germline, CDR1 SGHNT and CDR2 YENEEA. The CDR3 runs 16 residues. With V trimmed by 5 bases and J by 4 bases, 10 bases remained unmatched. The CDR3 region has the DNA TGTGCCAGCAGCCTGGGGTTAGCGGGAGACTCAGATACGCAGTATTTT. This encodes CASSLGLAGDSDTQYF.

The chain has TRBV4-2 and TRBJ1-4; perhaps TRBD1 as D (5 bases). Trimming left V 4 bases short and J 8 bases short, with 14 bases between. There are 14 residues in the CDR3. The germline CDR1 and CDR2 sequences are LGHNA and YNFKEQ. The chain's CDR3 is CASSRRQGGEKLFF. The CDR3 coding sequence is TGTGCCAGCAGCCGTCGGCAGGGTGGGGAAAAACTGTTTTTT.

The chain recombines TRBV7-9 with TRBJ2-7, with 8 bases fitting TRBD2. The CDR3 is 14 residues long. The V and J ends lost 7 bases and 2 bases, in that order; junction bases with no gene match: 7. CDR1 is SEHNR and CDR2 is FQNEAQ in the germline V gene (reference sequence). This CDR3 reads CASTPNGRAYEQYF. CDR3 nucleotide sequence: TGTGCCAGCACCCCCAACGGGAGGGCCTACGAGCAGTACTTC. Combining the CDR3 with reference TRBV7-9 and TRBJ2-7 gives the whole variable domain DTGVSQNPRHKITKRGQNVTFRCDPISEHNRLYWYRQTLGQGPEFLTYFQNEAQLEKSRLLSDRFSAERPKGSFSTLEIQRTEQGDSAMYLCASTPNGRAYEQYFGPGTRLTVT.

The rearrangement joins TRBV14 to TRBJ2-1; 10 bases align to TRBD2. This CDR3 contains 16 residues. J gave up 2 bases and V 0 bases, and 1 base lay outside the gene matches. Germline V lookup: CDR1 SGHDN, CDR2 FVKESK. In nucleotides, the CDR3 is TGTGCCAGCAGCCAAGAGAGCGGGGGGGCCTACAATGAGCAGTTCTTC. Its protein product is CASSQESGGAYNEQFF.